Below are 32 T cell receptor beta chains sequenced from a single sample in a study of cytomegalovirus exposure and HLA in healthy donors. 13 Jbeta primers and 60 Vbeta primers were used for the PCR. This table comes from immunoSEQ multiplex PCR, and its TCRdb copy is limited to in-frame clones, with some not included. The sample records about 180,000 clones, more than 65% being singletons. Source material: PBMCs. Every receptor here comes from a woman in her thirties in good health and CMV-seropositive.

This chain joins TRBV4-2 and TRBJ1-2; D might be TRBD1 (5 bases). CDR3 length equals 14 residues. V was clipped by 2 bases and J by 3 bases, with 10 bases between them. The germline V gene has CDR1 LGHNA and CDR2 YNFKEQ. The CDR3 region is CASSQRETDYGYTF. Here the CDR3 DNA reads TGTGCCAGCAGCCAACGCGAGACAGACTATGGCTACACCTTC.

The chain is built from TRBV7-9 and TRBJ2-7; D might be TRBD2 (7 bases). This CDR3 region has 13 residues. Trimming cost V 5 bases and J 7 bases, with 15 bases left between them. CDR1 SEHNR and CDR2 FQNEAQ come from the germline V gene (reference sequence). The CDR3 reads CASSEGGGYEQYF. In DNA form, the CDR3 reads TGTGCCAGCAGCGAAGGGGGGGGGTATGAGCAGTACTTC. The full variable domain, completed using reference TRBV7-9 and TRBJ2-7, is DTGVSQNPRHKITKRGQNVTFRCDPISEHNRLYWYRQTLGQGPEFLTYFQNEAQLEKSRLLSDRFSAERPKGSFSTLEIQRTEQGDSAMYLCASSEGGGYEQYFGPGTRLTVT.

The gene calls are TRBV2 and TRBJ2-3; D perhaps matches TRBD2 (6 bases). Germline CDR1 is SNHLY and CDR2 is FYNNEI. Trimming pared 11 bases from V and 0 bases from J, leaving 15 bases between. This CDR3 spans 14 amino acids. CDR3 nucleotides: TGTGCCTCTAAGGAGGGGACCAGCACAGATACGCAGTATTTT. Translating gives CASKEGTSTDTQYF.

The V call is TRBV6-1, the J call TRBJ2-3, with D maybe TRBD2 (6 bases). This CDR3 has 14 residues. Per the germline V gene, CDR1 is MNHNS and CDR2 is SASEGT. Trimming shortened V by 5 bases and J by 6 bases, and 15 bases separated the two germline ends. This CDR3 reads CASSLAGEADTQYF. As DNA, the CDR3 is TGTGCCAGCAGTCTGGCTGGGGAGGCGGATACGCAGTATTTT.

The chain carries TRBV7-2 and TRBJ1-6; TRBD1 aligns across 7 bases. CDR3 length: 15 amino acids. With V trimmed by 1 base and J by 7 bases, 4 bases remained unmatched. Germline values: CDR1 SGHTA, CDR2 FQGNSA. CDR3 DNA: TGTGCCAGCAGCTTAGTTGGCAGGGGGAATTCACCCCTCCACTTT. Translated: CASSLVGRGNSPLHF.

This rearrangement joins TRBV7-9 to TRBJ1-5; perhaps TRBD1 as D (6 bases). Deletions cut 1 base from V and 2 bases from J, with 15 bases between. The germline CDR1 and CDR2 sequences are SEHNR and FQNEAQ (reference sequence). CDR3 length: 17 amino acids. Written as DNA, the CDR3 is TGTGCCAGCAGCTTAGGGGGCAGGGGTAGAGGCAATCAGCCCCAGCATTTT. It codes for CASSLGGRGRGNQPQHF.

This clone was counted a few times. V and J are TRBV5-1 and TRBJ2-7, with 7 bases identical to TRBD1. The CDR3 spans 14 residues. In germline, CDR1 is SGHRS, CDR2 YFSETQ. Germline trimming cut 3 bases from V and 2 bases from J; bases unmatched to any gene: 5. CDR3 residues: CASSSGTETYEQYF. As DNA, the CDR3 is TGCGCCAGCAGCTCCGGGACAGAGACCTACGAGCAGTACTTC.

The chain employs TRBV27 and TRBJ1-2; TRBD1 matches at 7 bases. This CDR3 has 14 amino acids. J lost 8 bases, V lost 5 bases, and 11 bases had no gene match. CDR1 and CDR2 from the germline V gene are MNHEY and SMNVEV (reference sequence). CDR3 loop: CASSPGGGYSGYTF. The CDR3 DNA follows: TGTGCCAGCAGTCCCGGAGGGGGCTACTCGGGCTACACCTTC.

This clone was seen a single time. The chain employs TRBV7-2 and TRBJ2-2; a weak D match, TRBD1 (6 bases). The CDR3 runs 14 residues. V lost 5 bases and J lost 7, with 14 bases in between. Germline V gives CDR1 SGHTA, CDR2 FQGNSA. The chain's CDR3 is CASSRLQGYGELFF. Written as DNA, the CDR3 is TGTGCCAGCAGCCGTCTACAGGGTTACGGGGAGCTGTTTTTT.

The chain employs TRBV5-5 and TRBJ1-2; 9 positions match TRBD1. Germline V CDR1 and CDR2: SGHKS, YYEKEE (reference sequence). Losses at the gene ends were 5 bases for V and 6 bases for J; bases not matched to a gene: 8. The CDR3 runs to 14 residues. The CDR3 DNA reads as TGTGCCAGCAGTACGGGACAGGGTCTCGATGGCTACACCTTC. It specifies CASSTGQGLDGYTF.

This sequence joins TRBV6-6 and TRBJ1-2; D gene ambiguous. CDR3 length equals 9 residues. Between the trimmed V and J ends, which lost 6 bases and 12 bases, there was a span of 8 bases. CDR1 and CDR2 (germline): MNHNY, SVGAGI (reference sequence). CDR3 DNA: TGTGCCAGCAGGAGGCCCGACACCTTC. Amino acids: CASRRPDTF.

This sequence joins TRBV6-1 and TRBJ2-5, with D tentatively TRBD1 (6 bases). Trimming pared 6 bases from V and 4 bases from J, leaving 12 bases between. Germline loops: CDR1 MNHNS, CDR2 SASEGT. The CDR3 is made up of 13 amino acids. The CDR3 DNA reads TGTGCCAGCAGCCGGGACATCGGAGAGACCCAGTACTTC. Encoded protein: CASSRDIGETQYF.

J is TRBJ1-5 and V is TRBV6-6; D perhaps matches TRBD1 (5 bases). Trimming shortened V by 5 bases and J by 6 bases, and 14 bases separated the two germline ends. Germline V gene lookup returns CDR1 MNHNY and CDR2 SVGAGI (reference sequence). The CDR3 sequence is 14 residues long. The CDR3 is CASSGLSGVQPQHF. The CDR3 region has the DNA TGTGCCAGCAGTGGGCTTTCGGGGGTTCAGCCCCAGCATTTT.

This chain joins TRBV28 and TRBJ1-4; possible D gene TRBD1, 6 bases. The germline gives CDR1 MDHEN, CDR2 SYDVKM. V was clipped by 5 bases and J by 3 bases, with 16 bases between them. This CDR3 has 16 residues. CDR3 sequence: CASSQGQPGANEKLFF. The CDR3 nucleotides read TGTGCCAGCAGTCAGGGGCAACCTGGAGCTAATGAAAAACTGTTTTTT.

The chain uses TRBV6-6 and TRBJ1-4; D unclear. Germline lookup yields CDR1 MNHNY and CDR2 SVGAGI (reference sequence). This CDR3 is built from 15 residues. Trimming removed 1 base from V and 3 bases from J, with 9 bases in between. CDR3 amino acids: CASSYLSAANEKLFF. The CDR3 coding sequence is TGTGCCAGCAGTTACTTGAGTGCGGCTAATGAAAAACTGTTTTTT.

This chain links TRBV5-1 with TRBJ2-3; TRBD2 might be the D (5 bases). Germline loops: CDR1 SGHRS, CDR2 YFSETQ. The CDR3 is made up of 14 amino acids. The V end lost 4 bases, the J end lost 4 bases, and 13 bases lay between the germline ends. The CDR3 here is CASSLGDGADTQYF. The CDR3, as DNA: TGCGCCAGCAGCCTCGGGGATGGAGCAGATACGCAGTATTTT.

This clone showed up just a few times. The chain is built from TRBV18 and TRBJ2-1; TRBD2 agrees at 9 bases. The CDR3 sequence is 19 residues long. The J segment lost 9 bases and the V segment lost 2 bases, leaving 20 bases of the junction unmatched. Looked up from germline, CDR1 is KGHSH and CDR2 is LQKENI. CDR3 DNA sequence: TGTGCCAGCTCACCAAAACCCGAATTGGGCGGGGGGGCATCATCTGAGCAGTTCTTC. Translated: CASSPKPELGGGASSEQFF.

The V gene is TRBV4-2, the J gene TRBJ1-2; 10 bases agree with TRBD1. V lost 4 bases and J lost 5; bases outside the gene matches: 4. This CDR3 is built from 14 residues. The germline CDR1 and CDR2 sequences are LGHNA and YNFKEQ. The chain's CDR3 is CASSPGTGAYGYTF. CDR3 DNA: TGTGCCAGCAGCCCCGGGACAGGGGCTTATGGCTACACCTTC.

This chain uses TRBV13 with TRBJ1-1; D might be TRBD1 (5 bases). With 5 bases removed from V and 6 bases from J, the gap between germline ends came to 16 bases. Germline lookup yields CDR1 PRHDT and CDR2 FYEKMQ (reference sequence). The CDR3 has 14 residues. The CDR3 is CASSPGPQGAEAFF. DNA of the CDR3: TGTGCCAGCAGCCCCGGACCCCAGGGCGCTGAAGCTTTCTTT. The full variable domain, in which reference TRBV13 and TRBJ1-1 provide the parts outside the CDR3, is AAGVIQSPRHLIKEKRETATLKCYPIPRHDTVYWYQQGPGQDPQFLISFYEKMQSDKGSIPDRFSAQQFSDYHSELNMSSLELGDSALYFCASSPGPQGAEAFFGQGTRLTVV.

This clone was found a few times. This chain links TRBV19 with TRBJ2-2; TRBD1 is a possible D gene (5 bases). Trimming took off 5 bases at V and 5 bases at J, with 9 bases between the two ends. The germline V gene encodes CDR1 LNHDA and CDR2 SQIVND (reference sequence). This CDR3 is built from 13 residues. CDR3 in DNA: TGTGCCAGTAGTCGACAGACGACCGGGGAGCTGTTTTTT. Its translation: CASSRQTTGELFF.

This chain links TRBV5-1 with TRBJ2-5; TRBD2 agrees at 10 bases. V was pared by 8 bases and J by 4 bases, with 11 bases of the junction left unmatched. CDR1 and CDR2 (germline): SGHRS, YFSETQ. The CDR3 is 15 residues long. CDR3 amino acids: CASVLGTSESETQYF. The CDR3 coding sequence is TGCGCCAGTGTACTCGGGACTAGCGAATCAGAGACCCAGTACTTC.

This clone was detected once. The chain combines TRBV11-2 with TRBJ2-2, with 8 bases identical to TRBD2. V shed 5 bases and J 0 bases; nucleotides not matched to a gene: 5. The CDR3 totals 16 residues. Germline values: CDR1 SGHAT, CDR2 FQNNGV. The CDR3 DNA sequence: TGTGCCAGCAGCCCCGTCGGGGGGGCGAACACCGGGGAGCTGTTTTTT. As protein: CASSPVGGANTGELFF.

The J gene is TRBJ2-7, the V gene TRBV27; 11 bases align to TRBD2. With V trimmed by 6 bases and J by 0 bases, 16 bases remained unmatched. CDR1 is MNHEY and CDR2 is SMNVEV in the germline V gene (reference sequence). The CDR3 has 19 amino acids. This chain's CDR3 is CASSLRGPSGGISSYEQYF. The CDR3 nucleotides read TGTGCCAGCAGCCTGAGGGGGCCTAGCGGGGGGATTAGCTCCTACGAGCAGTACTTC.

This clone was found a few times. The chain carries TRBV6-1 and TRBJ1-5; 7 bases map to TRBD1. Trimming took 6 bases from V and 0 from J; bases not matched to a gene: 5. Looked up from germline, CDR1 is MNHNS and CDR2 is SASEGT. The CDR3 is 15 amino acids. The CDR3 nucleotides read TGTGCCAGCAGGTGGGGACAGAATAGCAATCAGCCCCAGCATTTT. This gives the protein CASRWGQNSNQPQHF.

DNA of the CDR3: TGTGCCAGCAGGGTGGCGGTTAAAGAGACCCAGTACTTC. Protein product: CASRVAVKETQYF. The genes are TRBV6-1 and TRBJ2-5; D unresolved. The CDR3 sequence is 13 residues long. V lost 6 bases and J lost 3, with 11 bases in between. The germline CDR1 and CDR2 sequences are MNHNS and SASEGT.

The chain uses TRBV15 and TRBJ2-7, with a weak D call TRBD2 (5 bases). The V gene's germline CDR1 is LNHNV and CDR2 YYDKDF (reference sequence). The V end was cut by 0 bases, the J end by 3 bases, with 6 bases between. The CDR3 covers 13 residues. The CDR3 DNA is TGTGCCACCAGCAGAGATGCGGGCTACGAGCAGTACTTC. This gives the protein CATSRDAGYEQYF.

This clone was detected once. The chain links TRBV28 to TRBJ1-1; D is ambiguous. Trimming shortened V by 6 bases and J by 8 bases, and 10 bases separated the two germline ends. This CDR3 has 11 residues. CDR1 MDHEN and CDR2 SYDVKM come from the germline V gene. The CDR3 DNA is TGTGCCAGCAGCCCTAGTTGGGAAGCTTTCTTT. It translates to CASSPSWEAFF.

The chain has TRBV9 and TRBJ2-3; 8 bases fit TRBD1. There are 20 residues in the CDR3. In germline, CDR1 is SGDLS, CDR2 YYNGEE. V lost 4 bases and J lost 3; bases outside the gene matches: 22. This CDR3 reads CASSLHDKPDREDGTDTQYF. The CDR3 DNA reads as TGTGCCAGCAGCTTACACGATAAACCGGACAGGGAGGATGGAACAGATACGCAGTATTTT.

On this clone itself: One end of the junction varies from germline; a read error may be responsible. The CDR3: CASNLNREANSPLHF. The CDR3 coding sequence is TGTGCCAGCAACTTAAACAGGGAAGCTAATTCACCCCTCCACTTT. The chain carries TRBV7-8 and TRBJ1-6, with D perhaps matching TRBD1 (6 bases). The CDR3 covers 15 residues. Germline-derived CDR1 and CDR2 are SGHVS and FQNEAQ.

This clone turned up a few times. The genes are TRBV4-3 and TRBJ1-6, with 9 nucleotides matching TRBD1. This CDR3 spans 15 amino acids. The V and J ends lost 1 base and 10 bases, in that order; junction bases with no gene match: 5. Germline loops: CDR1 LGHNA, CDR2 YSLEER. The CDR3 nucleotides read TGCGCCAGCAGCCAAGGGGACAGGGCTAGGTCACCCCTCCACTTT. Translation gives CASSQGDRARSPLHF.

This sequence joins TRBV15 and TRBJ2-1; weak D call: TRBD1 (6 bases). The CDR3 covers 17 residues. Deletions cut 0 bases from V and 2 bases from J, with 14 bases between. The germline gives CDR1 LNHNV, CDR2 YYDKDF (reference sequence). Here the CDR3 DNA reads TGTGCCACCAGCAGAGATGTGGAACAGGGAGCCTACAATGAGCAGTTCTTC. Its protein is CATSRDVEQGAYNEQFF. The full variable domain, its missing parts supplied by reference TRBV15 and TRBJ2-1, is DAMVIQNPRYQVTQFGKPVTLSCSQTLNHNVMYWYQQKSSQAPKLLFHYYDKDFNNEADTPDNFQSRRPNTSFCFLDIRSPGLGDTAMYLCATSRDVEQGAYNEQFFGPGTRLTVL.

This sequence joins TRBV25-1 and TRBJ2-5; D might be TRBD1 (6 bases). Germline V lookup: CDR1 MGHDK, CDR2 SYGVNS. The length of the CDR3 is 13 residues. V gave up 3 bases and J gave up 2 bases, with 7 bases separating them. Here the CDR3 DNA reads TGTGCCAGCAGTGACCAGGGGCAAGAGACCCAGTACTTC. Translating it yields CASSDQGQETQYF.